The 32 T cell receptor beta chains below come from one sample, sequenced in a study of CD8+CD57+ T cells in acquired aplastic anemia. Template material for TCR beta VDJ and CDR3 profiling consisted of genomic DNA. TCRdb processed the reads anew with MiXCR; each CDR3 protein has one entry. Found here are approximately 250,000 distinct CDR3 sequences, 82% of them singletons; the top ten hold approximately 40%. Individuals selected for sequencing had exhibited CD8+CD57+ cell expansion on flow cytometry. The specimen was sorted CD4+, CD8+, or CD8+CD57+ T cells (not recorded which) from PBMCs. These receptors were collected from a human donor with aplastic anemia.

Note on this clonotype: This CDR3 fails to terminate in the conserved phenylalanine or tryptophan, so it likely reflects a read error. The DNA is omitted, as the CDR3 cannot be located on it reliably, and the CDR3 follows TCRdb's listing. The chain has TRBV7-8 and TRBJ2-1; the tabulated D call, TRBD1, remains unverified against the DNA. Germline V gene lookup returns CDR1 SGHVS and CDR2 FQNEAQ. The CDR3 length equals 13 residues, ends included. The CDR3 is CASSIGGAEQYVG.

The chain joins TRBV10-3 to TRBJ2-7, with D possibly being TRBD1 (6 bases). The CDR3 spans 16 residues. The germline V and J ends were trimmed by 6 bases and 3 bases, with 21 bases remaining between them. Germline CDR1 is ENHRY and CDR2 is SYGVKD. The DNA for the CDR3 is TGTGCCATCAGGGATCGGGACACCCGAACAGTCTACGAGCAGTACTTC. This sequence encodes CAIRDRDTRTVYEQYF.

As concerns this clonotype: Lacking the conserved final phenylalanine or tryptophan, this CDR3 likely reflects a read error. It is unclear where the CDR3 begins or ends on the DNA, so no DNA is shown, and the CDR3 is as TCRdb lists it. V and J are TRBV7-8 and TRBJ2-1; TRBD1, the table's D call, was not compared with the DNA. Germline loops: CDR1 SGHVS, CDR2 FQNEAQ. The CDR3 numbers 11 amino acids, ends counted. This CDR3 is CASSCAHDQSA.

Concerning this clonotype itself: Without the conserved terminal phenylalanine or tryptophan, this CDR3 likely stems from a read error. The chain combines TRBV7-2 with TRBJ2-3, with D perhaps given as TRBD1 or TRBD2 (5 bases each). Between the trimmed V and J ends, which lost 6 bases and 10 bases, there was a span of 17 bases. Per the germline V gene, CDR1 is SGHTA and CDR2 is FQGNSA. This CDR3 is built from 13 residues. CDR3 nucleotide sequence: TGTGCCAGCAGGGACGGGGCGGCACATGCGCAGTATTCT. Its translation is CASRDGAAHAQYS.

This clonotype was observed a few times. The chain links TRBV4-2 to TRBJ2-5; D tentatively reads TRBD1 or TRBD2 (5 bases each). The CDR3 is made up of 14 amino acids. V dropped 6 bases and J dropped 5 bases, with 16 bases sitting between them. Germline V gene lookup returns CDR1 LGHNA and CDR2 YNFKEQ. Here the CDR3 DNA reads TGTGCCAGCAGGGGGGACGGATTCCGTGAGACCCAGTACTTC. Residues: CASRGDGFRETQYF.

The J gene is TRBJ2-1, the V gene TRBV9, with D possibly matching TRBD1 (6 bases). The V gene's germline CDR1 is SGDLS and CDR2 YYNGEE. This CDR3 is built from 16 residues. The ends were cut back, 4 bases at V and 11 bases at J, with 25 bases in the middle. The CDR3 here is CASSQGSASDNSQQFF. Here the CDR3 DNA reads TGTGCCAGCAGCCAGGGGAGCGCCTCCGATAATTCACAGCAGTTCTTC.

Concerning this clonotype itself: An end of the junction does not agree with germline; a read error may underlie this. This rearrangement joins TRBV7-9 to TRBJ2-3; the D is unclear. The CDR3 is 14 amino acids. Germline CDR1 is SEHNR and CDR2 is FQNEAQ (reference sequence). In DNA form, the CDR3 reads TGTGCCAGCAGCTTGGCGTCCTGTCCCGCAACCCAGTACTTT. It yields the protein CASSLASCPATQYF. The full variable domain, completed using reference TRBV7-9 and TRBJ2-3, is DTGVSQNPRHKITKRGQNVTFRCDPISEHNRLYWYRQTLGQGPEFLTYFQNEAQLEKSRLLSDRFSAERPKGSFSTLEIQRTEQGDSAMYLCASSLASCPATQYFGPGTRLTVL.

This rearrangement joins TRBV12-3 or TRBV12-4 to TRBJ2-7; D might be TRBD2 (6 bases). Trimming shortened V by 1 base and J by 0 bases, and 7 bases separated the two germline ends. This CDR3 has 14 amino acids. The CDR3 DNA follows: TGTGCCAGCAGTTTAGGTAGCGGCTCCTACGAGCAGTACTTC. Encoded protein: CASSLGSGSYEQYF.

As regards this clonotype: The junction departs from germline at one end; a sequencing error may be responsible. The rearrangement links TRBV7-9 to TRBJ1-2; TRBD1 matches at 7 bases. Germline V gene lookup returns CDR1 SEHNR and CDR2 FQNEAQ (reference sequence). CDR3 length: 15 residues. CDR3 sequence (DNA): TGTGCCAGCAGCTTGACAGGGAGCGCCGGCTCTGGCTTCACCTTC. Amino acids: CASSLTGSAGSGFTF.

With respect to this clonotype: At one end, the junction sequence differs from germline, possibly due to a read error. The chain carries TRBV2 and TRBJ2-5; D possibly matches TRBD1 or TRBD2 (7 bases each). Germline-derived CDR1 and CDR2 are SNHLY and FYNNEI. The length of the CDR3 is 14 residues. The CDR3 spells CASRGGGEHTPYFF. In DNA form, the CDR3 reads TGTGCCAGCAGGGGAGGGGGCGAGCATACGCCGTATTTTTTC.

A word on this clonotype: The junction shows a germline mismatch at one end, possibly a read error. J is TRBJ2-7 and V is TRBV7-9, with 8 bases identical to TRBD2. Germline V gene data show CDR1 as SEHNR and CDR2 as FQNEAQ (reference sequence). The CDR3 is made up of 15 amino acids. The CDR3 coding sequence is TGTGCCAGCAGCTTTCAAAGAAGCGGGGGCAGCGATCAGCACTTC. It translates to CASSFQRSGGSDQHF.

Note on this clonotype: At one end the junction does not follow the germline gene, possibly because of a read error. The chain joins TRBV7-8 to TRBJ1-1, with D tentatively TRBD1 (5 bases). The CDR3 extends over 15 amino acids. The germline V gene has CDR1 SGHVS and CDR2 FQNEAQ. The CDR3 region is CASSLAGSADYESFF. CDR3 nucleotides: TGTGCCAGCAGCTTGGCAGGGAGCGCCGACTATGAATCTTTCTTT.

V is TRBV11-3 and J is TRBJ2-7; D not resolved. The germline gives CDR1 SGHNT, CDR2 YENEEA. Trimming stripped 2 bases from V and 4 bases from J, with 6 bases between. The CDR3 runs 12 residues. In DNA form, the CDR3 reads TGTGCCAGCAGCTTAAAAGGGTACGAGCAGTACGTC. This sequence encodes CASSLKGYEQYV.

The chain is built from TRBV7-2 and TRBJ1-1; no clear D gene. This CDR3 region has 15 residues. Trimming took 1 base from V and 0 from J, leaving 9 bases between them. Germline V gives CDR1 SGHTA, CDR2 FQGNSA. The CDR3 bases are TGTGCCAGCAGCTTAGGTGCGGGCTTGAACACTGAAGCTTTCTTT. Its protein is CASSLGAGLNTEAFF. Full variable domain (outside the CDR3, taken from reference TRBV7-2 and TRBJ1-1): GAGVSQSPSNKVTEKGKDVELRCDPISGHTALYWYRQSLGQGLEFLIYFQGNSAPDKSGLPSDRFSAERTGGSVSTLTIQRTQQEDSAVYLCASSLGAGLNTEAFFGQGTRLTVV.

V and J are TRBV7-9 and TRBJ2-3; D is undetermined. V was clipped by 0 bases and J by 6 bases, with 10 bases between them. CDR1 and CDR2 (germline): SEHNR, FQNEAQ (reference sequence). This CDR3 spans 14 amino acids. The CDR3 spells CASSLAGPRDTQYF. CDR3 coding DNA: TGTGCCAGCAGCTTAGCCGGCCCCCGGGATACGCAGTATTTT.

The V call is TRBV9, the J call TRBJ2-7; tentative D call: TRBD2 (6 bases). This CDR3 has 18 amino acids. Trimming removed 3 bases from V and 1 base from J, with 23 bases in between. Germline V gene lookup returns CDR1 SGDLS and CDR2 YYNGEE. The CDR3 DNA reads TGTGCCAGCAGCGGGGAGGTGGGGACCACTGAAGCTTCCTACGAGCAGTACGTC. Protein sequence: CASSGEVGTTEASYEQYV.

This sequence joins TRBV9 and TRBJ2-1; 7 nucleotides align to TRBD2. Trimming cost V 4 bases and J 5 bases; bases outside gene matches: 6. The V gene's germline CDR1 is SGDLS and CDR2 YYNGEE. The CDR3 has 14 amino acids. The CDR3 coding sequence is TGTGCCAGCAGCTCAAGGACTAGTAACAATGAGCAGTTCTTC. This encodes CASSSRTSNNEQFF.

A note on this clonotype: Since no conserved phenylalanine or tryptophan closes the CDR3, a read error is the likely cause. It is unclear where the CDR3 begins or ends on the DNA, so no DNA is shown, and the CDR3 is as TCRdb lists it. V and J are TRBV2 and TRBJ2-7; TRBD1 reflects the table's D call only, with no check against the DNA. Germline lookup yields CDR1 SNHLY and CDR2 FYNNEI. The CDR3 length equals 16 residues, ends included. CDR3 residues: CASGDGATDTQYFGSG.

This clonotype was found once. V is TRBV7-8 and J is TRBJ2-3; 7 nucleotides match TRBD1. The V gene end was trimmed by 0 bases and the J gene end by 11 bases; junction bases not matched to a gene: 20. The germline CDR1 and CDR2 sequences are SGHVS and FQNEAQ. This CDR3 comprises 18 residues. CDR3 bases: TGTGCCAGCAGCTTAGCTGGAGACGGGACAGCGCATTACTACGAGCAGTATTTT. Its protein product is CASSLAGDGTAHYYEQYF.

This rearrangement joins TRBV7-3 to TRBJ2-1, with 8 nucleotides matching TRBD2. Germline lookup yields CDR1 SGHTA and CDR2 FQGTGA. CDR3 length equals 15 residues. Trimming at V came to 4 bases and at J to 2 bases, leaving 4 bases not matched to a gene. CDR3: CASSSTGGTYNEQFF. The CDR3, as DNA: TGTGCCAGCAGCTCCACGGGAGGGACCTACAATGAGCAGTTCTTC.

With regard to this clonotype: At one end, the junction sequence differs from germline, possibly due to a read error. The CDR3 is CASSPDLTETPEVFF. In nucleotides, the CDR3 is TGTGCCAGCAGCCCCGACCTCACAGAGACGCCTGAAGTTTTCTTT. The chain carries TRBV7-9 and TRBJ1-1; D remains ambiguous. From germline, CDR1 is SEHNR and CDR2 FQNEAQ (reference sequence). CDR3 size: 15 residues. The entire variable domain, with the rest obtained from reference TRBV7-9 and TRBJ1-1, is as follows: DTGVSQNPRHKITKRGQNVTFRCDPISEHNRLYWYRQTLGQGPEFLTYFQNEAQLEKSRLLSDRFSAERPKGSFSTLEIQRTEQGDSAMYLCASSPDLTETPEVFFGQGTRLTVV.

On this clonotype itself: This likely comes from a read error, as the CDR3 has no conserved phenylalanine or tryptophan at its end. No DNA is shown, since the ends of the CDR3 on it are uncertain; the CDR3 is the one TCRdb lists. The genes are TRBV7-2 and TRBJ1-2; TRBD1 reflects the table's D call only, with no check against the DNA. Germline-derived CDR1 and CDR2 are SGHTA and FQGNSA. Inclusive of both ends, the CDR3 amounts to 13 amino acids. CDR3: CASSLGQGYLCYT.

This clonotype was observed a few times. A junction boundary mismatches the germline segment, possibly from a read error. The gene calls are TRBV7-8 and TRBJ1-5; no clear D. Germline loops: CDR1 SGHVS, CDR2 FQNEAQ. The CDR3 runs to 14 residues. CDR3 nucleotide sequence: TGTGCCAGCAGCGTAGCGGGAGGCCCCGATACCCAGCATTTT. It translates to CASSVAGGPDTQHF.

The chain links TRBV2 to TRBJ2-4; TRBD1 or TRBD2 may be the D gene (6 bases each). There are 15 residues in the CDR3. CDR1 is SNHLY and CDR2 is FYNNEI in the germline V gene. Trimming took 6 bases from V and 16 from J, leaving 28 bases between them. The CDR3 loop reads CASRDGGTDTENFYF. CDR3 DNA: TGTGCCAGCAGGGACGGGGGCACAGATACGGAGAATTTTTACTTC. The variable domain in full, completed from reference TRBV2 and TRBJ2-4, reads EPEVTQTPSHQVTQMGQEVILRCVPISNHLYFYWYRQILGQKVEFLVSFYNNEISEKSEIFDDQFSVERPDGSNFTLKIRSTKLEDSAMYFCASRDGGTDTENFYFGAGTRLSVL.

As concerns this clonotype: Since no conserved phenylalanine or tryptophan closes the CDR3, a read error is the likely cause. The DNA is left out, because the CDR3 cannot be placed on it with certainty; the CDR3 is given as TCRdb lists it. The rearrangement uses TRBV7-9 and TRBJ2-3. Termini included, the CDR3 measures 13 amino acids. Looked up from germline, CDR1 is SEHNR and CDR2 is FQNEAQ (reference sequence). CDR3 region: CASRDRRTDTQDV.

For this clonotype: A junction boundary mismatches the germline segment, possibly from a read error. The chain couples TRBV10-1 to TRBJ2-7, with a weak D call TRBD1 (5 bases). The CDR3 spans 12 residues. Germline V CDR1 and CDR2: WNHNN, SYGVQD (reference sequence). CDR3 protein: CATTGSAYEQYF. CDR3 nucleotides: TGTGCCACCACAGGAAGTGCCTACGAGCAGTACTTC.

Ten or more counts support this clonotype. The rearrangement links TRBV20-1 to TRBJ2-7; weak D call: TRBD2 (5 bases). From germline, CDR1 is DFQATT and CDR2 SNEGSKA (reference sequence). V was trimmed by 1 base and J by 3 bases, leaving 7 bases between them. This CDR3 spans 12 amino acids. The CDR3 DNA reads TGCAGTGCTAGAGTCGGGAACTACGAGCAGTACTTC. Its protein is CSARVGNYEQYF.

J is TRBJ2-5 and V is TRBV29-1; a possible D gene is TRBD2 (6 bases). Between the trimmed V and J ends, which lost 8 bases and 9 bases, there was a span of 19 bases. This CDR3 region has 12 residues. Germline V gene sequence: CDR1 SQVTM, CDR2 ANQGSEA. CDR3 sequence: CSTGPLSGAQYF. The CDR3 DNA is TGCAGCACTGGCCCGTTATCGGGGGCCCAGTACTTC. Complete variable domain (other parts from reference TRBV29-1 and TRBJ2-5): SAVISQKPSRDICQRGTSLTIQCQVDSQVTMMFWYRQQPGQSLTLIATANQGSEATYESGFVIDKFPISRPNLTFSTLTVSNMSPEDSSIYLCSTGPLSGAQYFGPGTRLLVL.

For this clonotype: In this CDR3 the conserved last residue, phenylalanine or tryptophan, is missing, so a read error is likely. The DNA is left out, because the CDR3 cannot be placed on it with certainty; the CDR3 is given as TCRdb lists it. This chain uses TRBV7-7 with TRBJ2-3; the D segment call TRBD1 is taken from the table without a DNA check. The CDR3 region is 13 residues in length, termini included. Germline V gives CDR1 SSHAT, CDR2 FNYEAQ (reference sequence). CDR3 in amino acids: CASSYGDARLLSP.

This clonotype turned up a few times. This rearrangement joins TRBV5-4 to TRBJ2-3; D is undetermined. CDR3 length equals 13 residues. V lost 4 bases and J 1 base, leaving 7 bases between the germline ends. Per germline, CDR1 SGHNT and CDR2 YYREEE (reference sequence). This chain's CDR3 is CASSVTGTDTQYF. The CDR3 region has the DNA TGTGCCAGCAGCGTTACTGGCACAGATACGCAGTATTTT.

This chain connects TRBV24-1 to TRBJ2-3, with TRBD2 as a possible D gene (6 bases). This CDR3 comprises 17 residues. Trimming cost V 4 bases and J 0 bases, with 16 bases left between them. CDR1 is KGHDR, CDR2 SFDVKD, per germline. The CDR3 sequence: CATSDRRRSGSTDTQYF. CDR3 DNA sequence: TGTGCCACCAGTGACCGGCGGAGGAGCGGGAGCACAGATACGCAGTATTTT.

This clonotype appeared a single time. The chain employs TRBV7-2 and TRBJ2-3; tentative D call: TRBD2 (6 bases). The length of the CDR3 is 12 residues. CDR1 and CDR2 (germline): SGHTA, FQGNSA. V was pared by 5 bases and J by 8 bases, with 11 bases between. The CDR3 bases are TGTGCCAGCAGCCTACTAGCAAGTACGCAGTATTTT. It translates to CASSLLASTQYF. Full variable domain (rest looked up from reference TRBV7-2 and TRBJ2-3): GAGVSQSPSNKVTEKGKDVELRCDPISGHTALYWYRQSLGQGLEFLIYFQGNSAPDKSGLPSDRFSAERTGGSVSTLTIQRTQQEDSAVYLCASSLLASTQYFGPGTRLTVL.